A selection of T cell receptor beta chains follows, all from one sample in a study of response to subunit inactivated influenza vaccine. MiXCR, applied by TCRdb to the RT-PCR reads, yields one record per CDR3 protein. The data contain some 640,000 distinct CDR3 sequences, roughly 13% of them seen just once; the ten biggest clones take up less than 9%. The material was PBMCs from blood, obtained less than 15 days before vaccination. These TCRs come from a man aged 50-59 years who received an inactivated influenza vaccine. Each CDR3 is given with its conserved first and last residue. D genes are given only for firm matches. Clone size appears in some rows only: once, few, many, or a class for an expanded clone.

V gene	D gene	J gene	clone size	CDR3 protein	CDR3 DNA
TRBV5-1	.	TRBJ1-1	.	CASSPNQRGTITGDTEAFF	TGCGCCAGCAGCCCCAATCAAAGGGGCACGATTACCGGGGACACTGAAGCTTTCTTT
TRBV7-9	.	TRBJ2-3	.	CASSLATGDTQYF	TGTGCCAGCAGCTTAGCGACGGGAGATACGCAGTATTTT
TRBV2	TRBD2	TRBJ2-3	few	CASSEIGLAGYTDTQYF	TGTGCCAGCAGTGAGATAGGACTAGCGGGGTACACAGATACGCAGTATTTT
TRBV19	.	TRBJ1-5	.	CASSMQVSNQPQHF	TGTGCCAGTAGTATGCAGGTTAGCAATCAGCCCCAGCATTTT
TRBV6-2/TRBV6-3	.	TRBJ2-4	.	CASSPGDIQYF	TGTGCCAGCAGTCCGGGAGACATTCAGTACTTC
TRBV5-1	.	TRBJ1-1	.	CASSSTRQVLNTEAFF	TGCGCCAGCAGCTCTACTCGACAGGTCTTAAACACTGAAGCTTTCTTT
TRBV20-1	.	TRBJ2-1	few	CSARERWSSYNEQFF	TGCAGTGCTAGAGAACGGTGGAGCTCCTACAATGAGCAGTTCTTC
TRBV7-3	TRBD2	TRBJ2-2	few	CASSLTGRGRTGELFF	TGTGCCAGCAGCTTAACGGGGAGGGGAAGGACCGGGGAGCTGTTTTTT
TRBV28	.	TRBJ1-6	few	CASSDIYRDRSPLHF	TGTGCCAGCAGTGATATATACAGGGATCGGTCACCCCTCCACTTT
TRBV7-2	.	TRBJ1-4	.	CASSLGVKLFF	TGTGCCAGCAGCTTAGGGGTCAAACTGTTTTTT
TRBV10-3	TRBD2	TRBJ2-7	few	CASSESRRWEGAYEQYF	TGTGCCAGCAGTGAGTCTCGGCGCTGGGAGGGAGCCTACGAGCAGTACTTC
TRBV6-5	.	TRBJ2-5	.	CASSYPPGVETQYF	TGTGCCAGCAGTTACCCTCCAGGTGTAGAGACCCAGTACTTC
TRBV3-1	TRBD1	TRBJ2-7	.	CASSTPTGTDSYEQYF	TGTGCCAGCAGCACTCCGACAGGGACCGACTCCTACGAGCAGTACTTC
TRBV7-9	.	TRBJ2-1	.	CASSYSISLNEQFF	TGTGCCAGCAGCTACTCCATTAGCCTGAATGAGCAGTTCTTC
TRBV11-2	TRBD2	TRBJ2-3	.	CASSFERGVLINTDTQYF	TGTGCCAGCAGCTTTGAGCGGGGGGTGTTGATTAACACAGATACGCAGTATTTT
TRBV3-1	.	TRBJ2-1	.	CASSLAFEQFF	TGTGCCAGCAGCTTAGCGTTTGAGCAGTTCTTC
TRBV11-2	TRBD1	TRBJ1-2	many	CASSLISGQDFYGYTF	TGTGCCAGCAGCTTAATCTCCGGACAGGACTTCTATGGCTACACCTTC
TRBV9	TRBD1	TRBJ1-3	.	CASSETGAGNTIYF	TGTGCCAGCAGCGAGACAGGGGCTGGAAACACCATATATTTT
TRBV11-1	TRBD2	TRBJ2-1	few	CASSLPHRTSRLATAYNEQFF	TGTGCCAGCAGCTTACCACACCGGACTAGCAGATTAGCAACCGCTTACAATGAGCAGTTCTTC
TRBV24-1	TRBD2	TRBJ2-1	.	CATSDLPGTSADNEQFF	TGTGCCACCAGTGATTTACCGGGGACTAGCGCAGACAATGAGCAGTTCTTC
TRBV30	.	TRBJ2-1	few	CAWRRRDTHYNEQFF	TGTGCCTGGAGACGCCGGGACACCCACTACAATGAGCAGTTCTTC
TRBV20-1	.	TRBJ2-7	few	CSATRRGGFSSYEQYF	TGCAGTGCCACAAGGAGGGGGGGGTTTTCCTCCTACGAGCAGTACTTC
TRBV12-3/TRBV12-4	.	TRBJ2-1	.	CASREAGENNEQFF	TGTGCCAGCAGAGAAGCCGGGGAAAACAATGAGCAGTTCTTC
TRBV11-3	.	TRBJ2-7	.	CASSLESGVGHEQYF	TGTGCCAGCAGCTTAGAATCTGGGGTTGGGCACGAGCAGTACTTC
TRBV30	TRBD2	TRBJ2-7	few	CAWDATHPGGEQYF	TGTGCCTGGGACGCCACCCACCCGGGGGGCGAGCAGTACTTC
TRBV7-8	TRBD2	TRBJ2-7	.	CASSFAAGGYEQYF	TGTGCCAGCAGCTTCGCAGCGGGGGGTTACGAGCAGTACTTC
TRBV20-1	TRBD1	TRBJ2-5	.	CSASGQGNNLGETQYF	TGCAGTGCATCGGGACAGGGTAATAATTTGGGAGAGACCCAGTACTTC
TRBV6-2/TRBV6-3	.	TRBJ2-2	many	CASSYTRRVNTGELFF	TGTGCCAGCAGTTACACGCGTCGGGTTAACACCGGGGAGCTGTTTTTT
TRBV6-2/TRBV6-3	.	TRBJ2-3	few	CASSYSSTGTDTQYF	TGTGCCAGCAGTTACTCCTCCACAGGCACAGATACGCAGTATTTT
TRBV5-1	.	TRBJ1-1	.	CASSSPRAEAFF	TGCGCCAGCAGTTCCCCACGTGCTGAAGCTTTCTTT
TRBV7-2	.	TRBJ1-2	.	CASSLENGYTF	TGTGCCAGCAGCTTAGAAAATGGCTACACCTTC
TRBV2	.	TRBJ2-2	.	CASSVVRPANTGELFF	TGTGCCAGCAGTGTTGTTAGACCGGCGAACACCGGGGAGCTGTTTTTT
TRBV20-1	TRBD2	TRBJ2-1	.	CSAPSSGRTYNEQFF	TGCAGTGCTCCAAGTAGCGGGAGAACCTACAATGAGCAGTTCTTC
TRBV6-5	TRBD1	TRBJ2-2	many	CASSYFGQGAGELFF	TGTGCCAGCAGTTACTTTGGACAGGGGGCAGGGGAGCTGTTTTTT
TRBV12-3/TRBV12-4	.	TRBJ1-6	.	CASSLEVVPLHF	TGTGCCAGCAGTTTGGAAGTTGTACCCCTCCACTTT
TRBV28	.	TRBJ2-7	.	CASDNRRGQTGYEQYF	TGTGCCAGCGACAACCGCCGTGGACAGACCGGCTACGAGCAGTACTTC
TRBV7-2	.	TRBJ2-5	.	CASSLVGGQGETQYF	TGTGCCAGCAGCTTAGTCGGGGGGCAGGGAGAGACCCAGTACTTC
TRBV5-6	.	TRBJ2-1	many	CASSSRGVASYNEQFF	TGTGCCAGCAGTTCCAGAGGGGTCGCGTCCTACAATGAGCAGTTCTTC
TRBV5-1	.	TRBJ1-4	few	CASSRDEGQGEKLFF	TGCGCCAGCAGCCGAGATGAGGGTCAAGGCGAAAAACTGTTTTTT
TRBV29-1	.	TRBJ2-5	.	CSVEVWGAETQYF	TGCAGCGTTGAAGTATGGGGGGCAGAGACCCAGTACTTC
TRBV3-1	.	TRBJ2-7	few	CASSQGRPYEQYF	TGTGCCAGCAGCCAAGGACGGCCCTACGAGCAGTACTTC
TRBV4-1	.	TRBJ2-1	.	CASSQNPGSSYNEQFF	TGCGCCAGCAGCCAGAATCCGGGAAGCTCCTACAATGAGCAGTTCTTC